The rows below give T cell receptor beta chains drawn from one sample of a study of shared clonotypes between healthy human individuals. Repertoires were generated with immunoSEQ multiplex PCR, while TCRdb's copy carries only in-frame clones and drops some. The sample yields 2 million to 3 million clones, over 85% seen once. Input material: naive CD4+ T cells sorted from blood. The receptors stem from a man younger than 35 in good health. The CDR3 runs from the conserved cysteine through the conserved F or W. The D gene is left open where the match is weak. Some rows mark clone size as missing; the rest say once, few, many or name a class of expanded clone.

-	-	TRBV5-1	16	TRBJ2-1	TGCGCCAGCAGCTTGGCCCCCCTTGGCTCCTACAATGAGCAGTTCTTC	CASSLAPLGSYNEQFF
-	once	TRBV9	15	TRBJ1-2	TGTGCCAGCAGCGTAGAAGAGGGAAAGAGGGGTGGCTACACCTTC	CASSVEEGKRGGYTF
-	-	TRBV6-1	14	TRBJ1-2	TGTGCCAGCAGTGAAGGCCCCTCTGTCACCGGCTACACCTTC	CASSEGPSVTGYTF
TRBD2	once	TRBV30	12	TRBJ2-7	TGTGCCTGGAGTGTGGGGAGGGGAGAGCAGTACTTC	CAWSVGRGEQYF
TRBD2	-	TRBV5-1	17	TRBJ2-5	TGCGCCAGCAGCGAGACTAGCGGGAAGGCCTTCAGAGAGACCCAGTACTTC	CASSETSGKAFRETQYF
TRBD2	once	TRBV5-1	13	TRBJ2-1	TGCGCCAGCAGCACGACTAGCCGCAATGAGCAGTTCTTC	CASSTTSRNEQFF
TRBD1	-	TRBV2	15	TRBJ1-2	TGTGCCAGCAGTTTGGGACAGCGGATTGTTTATGGCTACACCTTC	CASSLGQRIVYGYTF
-	-	TRBV6-6	12	TRBJ1-2	TGTGCCAGCAGTCGGGACTTCTATGGCTACACCTTC	CASSRDFYGYTF
-	-	TRBV6-1	16	TRBJ1-4	TGTGCCAGCAGTGAAGGTGGAGTCGGAGGCATTGAAAAACTGTTTTTT	CASSEGGVGGIEKLFF
-	once	TRBV7-9	15	TRBJ2-1	TGTGCCAGCAGCTTAGCGCTGGAGTTCTACAATGAGCAGTTCTTC	CASSLALEFYNEQFF
-	-	TRBV20-1	11	TRBJ2-7	TGCAGTGCCGGGCGGGGATACGAGCAGTACTTC	CSAGRGYEQYF
-	-	TRBV18	14	TRBJ1-1	TGTGCCAGCTCACCTCAGGGCCCGAACACTGAAGCTTTCTTT	CASSPQGPNTEAFF
-	-	TRBV27	13	TRBJ2-7	TGTGCCAGCAGTCCCGCAGTGGGGGGCGAGCAGTACTTC	CASSPAVGGEQYF
TRBD1	-	TRBV7-2	16	TRBJ2-5	TGTGCCAGTCAGGGGGTGGGAATAAGGCCCGAAGAGACCCAGTACTTC	CASQGVGIRPEETQYF
-	once	TRBV6-7	14	TRBJ2-1	TGTGCCAGCAGTACGATAGCGCCCTACAATGAGCAGTTCTTC	CASSTIAPYNEQFF
TRBD1	-	TRBV2	15	TRBJ2-7	TGTGCCAGCAGCCTGGGACAGACACTGGCCTACGAGCAGTACTTC	CASSLGQTLAYEQYF
-	-	TRBV4-3	12	TRBJ2-1	TGCGCCAGCAGCCAAGATAGAGCTGAGCAGTTCTTC	CASSQDRAEQFF
TRBD1	once	TRBV6-1	13	TRBJ1-1	TGTGCCAGCAGTCCCCGGGACAGGGTGAATAGTTTCTTT	CASSPRDRVNSFF
-	-	TRBV11-2	13	TRBJ2-4	TGTGCCAGCAGCCGGGACTCTCCAAACATTCAGTACTTC	CASSRDSPNIQYF
-	-	TRBV18	13	TRBJ2-7	TGTGCCAGCTCACAGAGACGGGGCTACGAGCAGTACTTC	CASSQRRGYEQYF
-	once	TRBV2	14	TRBJ2-5	TGTGCCAGCAAAGAGGTTTCCAGGGCGGAGACCCAGTACTTC	CASKEVSRAETQYF
-	-	TRBV6-5	13	TRBJ1-2	TGTGCCAGCGGAGGGCCCTCATTCTATGGCTACACCTTC	CASGGPSFYGYTF
-	-	TRBV5-1	14	TRBJ2-7	TGCGCCAGCAGCGCCCTGGGGAGCTCCTACGAGCAGTACTTC	CASSALGSSYEQYF
TRBD2	-	TRBV7-2	15	TRBJ2-5	TGTGCCAGCAGCTCTAGCGGGGGGGGCCAAGAGACCCAGTACTTC	CASSSSGGGQETQYF
-	-	TRBV6-1	15	TRBJ1-3	TGTGCCAGCAGTGAGCAGGGCCATGCTGGAAACACCATATATTTT	CASSEQGHAGNTIYF
-	once	TRBV4-1	16	TRBJ1-2	TGCGCCAGCAGCCACCCTTCGGACAGATCTAACTATGGCTACACCTTC	CASSHPSDRSNYGYTF
TRBD1	-	TRBV28	16	TRBJ1-5	TGTGCCAGCAGTTTTGGGGACAGGGGCCCCAATCAGCCCCAGCATTTT	CASSFGDRGPNQPQHF
TRBD1	once	TRBV6-6	15	TRBJ2-7	TGTGCCAGCAGTTACTCGGGACAGGCGACCTACGAGCAGTACTTC	CASSYSGQATYEQYF
TRBD1	-	TRBV6-5	13	TRBJ2-7	TGTGCCAGCAGTACTGGACAGGGTCGGGAGCAGTACTTC	CASSTGQGREQYF
-	-	TRBV18	17	TRBJ2-4	TGTGCCAGCTCACCACCTTACAGGGAATCTGGAAAACCCATTCAGTACTTC	CASSPPYRESGKPIQYF
-	-	TRBV10-3	14	TRBJ1-1	TGTGCCATCAGTGACCTCGTTCTTAACACTGAAGCTTTCTTT	CAISDLVLNTEAFF
-	-	TRBV7-2	15	TRBJ1-1	TGTGCCAGCAGCTTAGAGGGCAGCCAAAACACTGAAGCTTTCTTT	CASSLEGSQNTEAFF
TRBD1	-	TRBV27	15	TRBJ2-5	TGTGCCAGCAGTAATACAGGGGGCCGGGGAGAGACCCAGTACTTC	CASSNTGGRGETQYF
-	-	TRBV2	12	TRBJ1-4	TGTGCCAGCAGGACCCCAGAAGGTGAACTGTTTTTT	CASRTPEGELFF
-	-	TRBV19	13	TRBJ2-1	TGTGCCAGTAGTATGGGTAACTACAATGAGCAGTTCTTC	CASSMGNYNEQFF
TRBD1	-	TRBV6-5	14	TRBJ1-2	TGTGCCAGCCGACCGGGACAGTTGCTCTATGGCTACACCTTC	CASRPGQLLYGYTF
TRBD2	-	TRBV28	15	TRBJ2-7	TGTGCCAGCAGTTCCGGGACTAGCGGGGGGGGAGAGCAGTACTTC	CASSSGTSGGGEQYF
TRBD2	-	TRBV5-1	16	TRBJ2-3	TGCGCCAGCAGCTTGGGACGGGGGGGCCTAGTAGATACGCAGTATTTT	CASSLGRGGLVDTQYF
-	-	TRBV29-1	12	TRBJ2-7	TGCAGCGTTGGACAGAACGCCTACGAGCAGTACTTC	CSVGQNAYEQYF
TRBD1	-	TRBV6-6	15	TRBJ1-2	TGTGCCAGCAGTTACAGGCCCGACAGGGGCTATGGCTACACCTTC	CASSYRPDRGYGYTF
-	-	TRBV9	18	TRBJ2-6	TGTGCCAGCAGCGTAGGGGACCGTAAAGTTGCTGGGGCCAACGTCCTGACTTTC	CASSVGDRKVAGANVLTF
TRBD1	-	TRBV11-2	14	TRBJ1-5	TGTGCCAGCAGCCTGGACAGGGTCAATCAGCCCCAGCATTTT	CASSLDRVNQPQHF
TRBD1	-	TRBV6-1	12	TRBJ2-7	TGTGCCACCAGGACAGGCCCCTACGAGCAGTACTTC	CATRTGPYEQYF
TRBD1	-	TRBV30	12	TRBJ1-2	TGTGCCTGGGGACAGGGACGGTCTGGCTACACCTTC	CAWGQGRSGYTF
-	-	TRBV9	16	TRBJ2-5	TGTGCCAGCAGCGTAGCTACTTTTCAGGGTCAAGAGACCCAGTACTTC	CASSVATFQGQETQYF
-	-	TRBV6-6	13	TRBJ2-1	TGTGCCAGCTCGGGGAGCTCCTACAATGAGCAGTTCTTC	CASSGSSYNEQFF
TRBD1	-	TRBV30	14	TRBJ1-6	TGTGCCTTATTACCTGGACAGGGGAATTCACCCCTCCACTTT	CALLPGQGNSPLHF
-	-	TRBV7-9	14	TRBJ2-7	TGTGCCAGCAGCTTATGGGAGGACTCCTACGAGCAGTACTTC	CASSLWEDSYEQYF
-	-	TRBV11-2	12	TRBJ2-3	TGTGCCAGCAGCCCTGTGCTGGGGACGCAGTATTTT	CASSPVLGTQYF
TRBD1	-	TRBV7-3	15	TRBJ2-1	TGTGCCAGCAGCTCATTCGGGACAGGGCCCAATGAGCAGTTCTTC	CASSSFGTGPNEQFF
-	-	TRBV27	16	TRBJ2-1	TGTGCCAGCAGTTTAATGCGGGTGCGCTCCTACAATGAGCAGTTCTTC	CASSLMRVRSYNEQFF